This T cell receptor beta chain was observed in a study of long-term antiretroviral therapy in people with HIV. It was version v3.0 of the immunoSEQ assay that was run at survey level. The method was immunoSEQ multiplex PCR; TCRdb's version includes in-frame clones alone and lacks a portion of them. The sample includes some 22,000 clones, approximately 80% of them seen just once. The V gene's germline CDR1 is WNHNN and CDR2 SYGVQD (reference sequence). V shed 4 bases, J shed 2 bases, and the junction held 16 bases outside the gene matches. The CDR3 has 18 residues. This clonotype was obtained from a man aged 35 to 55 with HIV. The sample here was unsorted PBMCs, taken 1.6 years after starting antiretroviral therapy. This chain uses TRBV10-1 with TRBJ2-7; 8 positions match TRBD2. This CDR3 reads CASSAGVTDLAGPYEQYF. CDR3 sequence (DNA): TGCGCCAGCAGTGCAGGGGTGACGGACCTAGCGGGCCCCTACGAGCAGTACTTC.